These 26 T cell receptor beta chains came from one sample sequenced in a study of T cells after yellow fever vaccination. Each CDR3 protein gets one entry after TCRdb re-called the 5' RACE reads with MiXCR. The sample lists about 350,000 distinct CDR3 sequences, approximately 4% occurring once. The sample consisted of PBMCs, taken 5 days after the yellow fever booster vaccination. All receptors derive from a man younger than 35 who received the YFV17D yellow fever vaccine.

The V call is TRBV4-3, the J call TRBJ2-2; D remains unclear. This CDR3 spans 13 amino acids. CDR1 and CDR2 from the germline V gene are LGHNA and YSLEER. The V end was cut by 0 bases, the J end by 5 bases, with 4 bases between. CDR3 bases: TGCGCCAGCAGCCAAGAGTCAACCGGGGAGCTGTTTTTT. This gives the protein CASSQESTGELFF.

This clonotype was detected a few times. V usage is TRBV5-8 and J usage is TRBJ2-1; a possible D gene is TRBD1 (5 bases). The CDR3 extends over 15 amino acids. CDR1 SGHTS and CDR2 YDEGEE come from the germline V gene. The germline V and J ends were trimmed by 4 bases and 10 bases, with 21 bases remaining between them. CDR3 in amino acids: CASSPSTTRVYEQFF. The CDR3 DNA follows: TGTGCCAGCAGCCCCAGCACCACCAGGGTTTACGAGCAGTTCTTC. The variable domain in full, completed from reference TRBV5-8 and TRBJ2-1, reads EAGVTQSPTHLIKTRGQQATLRCSPISGHTSVYWYQQALGLGLQFLLWYDEGEERNRGNFPPRFSGRQFPNYSSELNVNALELEDSALYLCASSPSTTRVYEQFFGPGTRLTVL.

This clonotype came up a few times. Here the CDR3 DNA reads TGTGCCAGCAGCTTAGCCTCGACTAGCGGGGACCTTGAGCAGTTCTTC. Its translation: CASSLASTSGDLEQFF. The chain recombines TRBV7-2 with TRBJ2-1; 11 nucleotides agree with TRBD2. Looked up from germline, CDR1 is SGHTA and CDR2 is FQGNSA. This CDR3 contains 16 residues. The V segment lost 0 bases and the J segment 9 bases; nucleotides outside the gene matches: 7.

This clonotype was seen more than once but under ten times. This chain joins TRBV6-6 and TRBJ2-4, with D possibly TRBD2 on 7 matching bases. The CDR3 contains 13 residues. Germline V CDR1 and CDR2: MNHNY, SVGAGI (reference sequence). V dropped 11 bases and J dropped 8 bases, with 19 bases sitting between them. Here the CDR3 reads CAGGGGQPHIQYF. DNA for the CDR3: TGTGCCGGGGGGGGGGGCCAGCCCCACATTCAGTACTTC.

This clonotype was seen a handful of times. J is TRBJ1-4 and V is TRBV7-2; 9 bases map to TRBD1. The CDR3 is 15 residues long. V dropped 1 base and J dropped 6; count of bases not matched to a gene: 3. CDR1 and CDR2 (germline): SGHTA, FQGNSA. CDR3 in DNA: TGTGCCAGCAGCTTAGGGGGACAGGGCGATGAAAAACTGTTTTTT. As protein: CASSLGGQGDEKLFF.

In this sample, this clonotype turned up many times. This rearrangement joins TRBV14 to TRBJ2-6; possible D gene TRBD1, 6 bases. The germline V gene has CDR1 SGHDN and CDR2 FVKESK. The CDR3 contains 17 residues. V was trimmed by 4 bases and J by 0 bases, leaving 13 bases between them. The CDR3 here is CASSPWTVYSGANVLTF. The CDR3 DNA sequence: TGTGCCAGCAGCCCGTGGACAGTCTACTCTGGGGCCAACGTCCTGACTTTC.

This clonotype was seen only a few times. The CDR3 DNA reads TGCAGCGCCCGAAGGTGGGGGGAAGGGGGCTACACCTTC. The encoded protein is CSARRWGEGGYTF. The chain carries TRBV29-1 and TRBJ1-2; TRBD1 might be the D (5 bases). This CDR3 has 13 amino acids. Germline lookup yields CDR1 SQVTM and CDR2 ANQGSEA. V was cut by 7 bases and J by 8 bases, with 20 bases left in between.

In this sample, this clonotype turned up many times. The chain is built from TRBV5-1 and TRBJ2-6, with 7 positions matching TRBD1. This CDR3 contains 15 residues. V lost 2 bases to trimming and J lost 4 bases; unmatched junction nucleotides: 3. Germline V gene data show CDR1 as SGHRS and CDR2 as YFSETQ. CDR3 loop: CASSLTGAGANVLTF. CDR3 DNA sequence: TGCGCCAGCAGCTTAACAGGGGCCGGGGCCAACGTCCTGACTTTC.

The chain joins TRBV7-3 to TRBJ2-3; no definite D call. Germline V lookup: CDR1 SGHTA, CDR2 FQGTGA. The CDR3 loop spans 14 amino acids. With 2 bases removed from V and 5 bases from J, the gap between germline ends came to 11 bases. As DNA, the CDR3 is TGTGCCAGCAGCTTAGGCCAGCTCGGAGATACGCAGTATTTT. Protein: CASSLGQLGDTQYF.

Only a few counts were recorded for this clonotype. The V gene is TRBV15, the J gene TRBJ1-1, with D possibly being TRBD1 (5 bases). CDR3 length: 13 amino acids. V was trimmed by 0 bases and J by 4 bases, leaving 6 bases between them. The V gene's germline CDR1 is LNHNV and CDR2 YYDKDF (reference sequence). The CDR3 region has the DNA TGTGCCACCAGCAGAGACAGGGTCACTGAAGCTTTCTTT. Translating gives CATSRDRVTEAFF.

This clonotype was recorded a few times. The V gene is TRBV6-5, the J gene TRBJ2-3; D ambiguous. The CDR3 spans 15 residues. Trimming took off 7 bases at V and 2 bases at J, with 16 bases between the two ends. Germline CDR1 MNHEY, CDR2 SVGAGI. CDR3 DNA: TGTGCCAGCACAGAAAGTGGCGGAGTCACAGATACGCAGTATTTT. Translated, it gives CASTESGGVTDTQYF.

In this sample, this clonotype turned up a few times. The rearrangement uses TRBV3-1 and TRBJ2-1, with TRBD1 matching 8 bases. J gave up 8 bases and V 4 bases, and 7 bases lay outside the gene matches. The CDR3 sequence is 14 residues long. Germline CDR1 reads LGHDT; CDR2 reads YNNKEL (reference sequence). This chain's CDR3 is CASSPGTGPDEQFF. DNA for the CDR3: TGTGCCAGCAGCCCCGGGACAGGCCCCGATGAGCAGTTCTTC.

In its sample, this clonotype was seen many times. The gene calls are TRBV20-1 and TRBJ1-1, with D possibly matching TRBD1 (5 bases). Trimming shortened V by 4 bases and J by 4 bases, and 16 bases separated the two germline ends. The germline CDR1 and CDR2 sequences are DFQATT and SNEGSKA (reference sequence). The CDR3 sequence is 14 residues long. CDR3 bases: TGCAGTGCTACCTCGGGGCTCACGGGCACTGAAGCTTTCTTT. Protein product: CSATSGLTGTEAFF.

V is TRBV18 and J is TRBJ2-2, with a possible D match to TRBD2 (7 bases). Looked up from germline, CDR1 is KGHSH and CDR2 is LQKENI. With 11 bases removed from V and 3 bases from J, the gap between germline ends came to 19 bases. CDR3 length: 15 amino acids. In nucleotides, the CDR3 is TGTGCCGGCACACCGGGGGGCCACCACACCGGGGAGCTGTTTTTT. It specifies CAGTPGGHHTGELFF.

The DNA for the CDR3 is TGTGCCACCAGCAGAGATCTGGGCGGGGACACTGAAGCTTTCTTT. As protein: CATSRDLGGDTEAFF. The chain employs TRBV15 and TRBJ1-1; D is undetermined. With 0 bases removed from V and 3 bases from J, the gap between germline ends came to 11 bases. Germline loops: CDR1 LNHNV, CDR2 YYDKDF (reference sequence). There are 15 residues in the CDR3.

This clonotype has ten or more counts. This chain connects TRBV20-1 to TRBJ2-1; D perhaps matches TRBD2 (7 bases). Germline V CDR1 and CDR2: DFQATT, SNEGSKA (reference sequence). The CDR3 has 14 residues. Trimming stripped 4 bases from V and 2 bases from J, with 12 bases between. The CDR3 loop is CSAKRGAPYNEQFF. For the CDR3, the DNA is TGCAGTGCTAAACGGGGGGCCCCCTACAATGAGCAGTTCTTC.

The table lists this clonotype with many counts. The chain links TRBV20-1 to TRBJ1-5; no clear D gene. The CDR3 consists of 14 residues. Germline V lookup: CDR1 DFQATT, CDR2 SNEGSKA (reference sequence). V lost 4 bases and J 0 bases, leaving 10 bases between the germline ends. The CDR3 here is CSATLLDSNQPQHF. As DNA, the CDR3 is TGCAGTGCTACCCTTCTAGATAGCAATCAGCCCCAGCATTTT.

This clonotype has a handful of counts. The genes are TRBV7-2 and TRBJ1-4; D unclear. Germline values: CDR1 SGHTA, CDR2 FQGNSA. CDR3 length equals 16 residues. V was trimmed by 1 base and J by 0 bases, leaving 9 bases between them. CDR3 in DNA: TGTGCCAGCAGCTTAGGGTCCTTCCCAACTAATGAAAAACTGTTTTTT. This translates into CASSLGSFPTNEKLFF. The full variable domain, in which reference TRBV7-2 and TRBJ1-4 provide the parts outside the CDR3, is GAGVSQSPSNKVTEKGKDVELRCDPISGHTALYWYRQSLGQGLEFLIYFQGNSAPDKSGLPSDRFSAERTGGSVSTLTIQRTQQEDSAVYLCASSLGSFPTNEKLFFGSGTQLSVL.

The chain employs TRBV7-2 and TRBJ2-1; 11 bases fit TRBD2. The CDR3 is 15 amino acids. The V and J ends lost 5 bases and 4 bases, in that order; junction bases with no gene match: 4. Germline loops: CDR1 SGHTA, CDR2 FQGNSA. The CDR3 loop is CASSRASGGYNEQFF. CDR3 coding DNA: TGTGCCAGCAGCCGCGCTAGCGGGGGGTACAATGAGCAGTTCTTC.

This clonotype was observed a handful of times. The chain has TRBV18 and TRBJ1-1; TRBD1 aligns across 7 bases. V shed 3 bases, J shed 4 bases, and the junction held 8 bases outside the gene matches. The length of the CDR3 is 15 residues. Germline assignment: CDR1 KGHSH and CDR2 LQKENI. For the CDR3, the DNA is TGTGCCAGCTCACCTGAACAGGGGAGTGGCACTGAAGCTTTCTTT. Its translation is CASSPEQGSGTEAFF.

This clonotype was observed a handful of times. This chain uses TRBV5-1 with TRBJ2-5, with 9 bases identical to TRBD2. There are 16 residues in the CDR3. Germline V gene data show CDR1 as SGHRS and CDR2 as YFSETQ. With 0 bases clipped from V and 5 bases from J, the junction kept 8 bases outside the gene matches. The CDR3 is CASSLALAGSGETQYF. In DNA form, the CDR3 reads TGCGCCAGCAGCTTGGCGCTAGCGGGGTCGGGGGAGACCCAGTACTTC.

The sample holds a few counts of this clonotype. This CDR3 is CSATTGGGFSTEAFF. CDR3 bases: TGCAGTGCTACTACAGGGGGCGGTTTTAGCACTGAAGCTTTCTTT. The chain recombines TRBV20-1 with TRBJ1-1; TRBD1 matches 9 bases. Germline lookup yields CDR1 DFQATT and CDR2 SNEGSKA (reference sequence). CDR3 length equals 15 residues. J was trimmed by 4 bases and V by 4 bases; bases with no gene match: 10.

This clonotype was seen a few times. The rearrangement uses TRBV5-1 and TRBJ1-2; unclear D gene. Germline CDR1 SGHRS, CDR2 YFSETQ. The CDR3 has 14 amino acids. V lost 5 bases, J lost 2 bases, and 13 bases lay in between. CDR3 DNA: TGCGCCAGCAGGCGCGTCGGTGCGAACTATGGCTACACCTTC. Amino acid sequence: CASRRVGANYGYTF. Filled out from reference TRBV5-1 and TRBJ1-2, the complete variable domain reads KAGVTQTPRYLIKTRGQQVTLSCSPISGHRSVSWYQQTPGQGLQFLFEYFSETQRNKGNFPGRFSGRQFSNSRSEMNVSTLELGDSALYLCASRRVGANYGYTFGSGTRLTVV.

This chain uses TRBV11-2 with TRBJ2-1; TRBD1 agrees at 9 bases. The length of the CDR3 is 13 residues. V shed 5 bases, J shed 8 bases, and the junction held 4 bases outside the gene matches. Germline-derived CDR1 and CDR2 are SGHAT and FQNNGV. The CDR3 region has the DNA TGTGCCAGCAGCACGGGACAGGGTTATGAGCAGTTCTTC. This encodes CASSTGQGYEQFF. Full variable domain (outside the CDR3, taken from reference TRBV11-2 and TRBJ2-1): EAGVAQSPRYKIIEKRQSVAFWCNPISGHATLYWYQQILGQGPKLLIQFQNNGVVDDSQLPKDRFSAERLKGVDSTLKIQPAKLEDSAVYLCASSTGQGYEQFFGPGTRLTVL.

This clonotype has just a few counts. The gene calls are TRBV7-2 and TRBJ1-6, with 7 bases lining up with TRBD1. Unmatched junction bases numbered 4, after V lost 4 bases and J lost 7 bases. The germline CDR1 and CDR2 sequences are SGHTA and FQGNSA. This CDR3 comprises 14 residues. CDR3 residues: CASSSDRTNSPLHF. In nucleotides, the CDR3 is TGTGCCAGCAGCTCGGACAGGACGAATTCACCCCTCCACTTT. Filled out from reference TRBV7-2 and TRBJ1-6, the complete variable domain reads GAGVSQSPSNKVTEKGKDVELRCDPISGHTALYWYRQSLGQGLEFLIYFQGNSAPDKSGLPSDRFSAERTGGSVSTLTIQRTQQEDSAVYLCASSSDRTNSPLHFGNGTRLTVT.

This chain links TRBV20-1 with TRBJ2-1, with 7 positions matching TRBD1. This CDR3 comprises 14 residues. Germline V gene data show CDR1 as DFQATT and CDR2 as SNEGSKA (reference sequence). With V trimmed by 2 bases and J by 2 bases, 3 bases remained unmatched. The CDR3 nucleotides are TGCAGTGCTAGATGGCAGGGGGCCTACAATGAGCAGTTCTTC. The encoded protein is CSARWQGAYNEQFF.